The rows below give T cell receptor beta chains drawn from one sample of a study of control samples from healthy donors and cancer patients. The protocol was immunoSEQ multiplex PCR, while the TCRdb copy is restricted to in-frame clones and leaves out a portion. The table shows about 150,000 clones, with about 93% occurring only once. Material for sequencing was blood. Receptor source: a man aged 50 or older in good health. CDR3s include the opening cysteine and the closing phenylalanine or tryptophan. A D gene is named only where the DNA matches it firmly. Expanded clones get a size class; other rows say once, few or many, or leave the size out.

clone_size: .
v_call: TRBV28
j_call: TRBJ1-5
cdr3_length: 14
d_call: .
cdr3_aa: CASSRVGYNQPQHF
cdr3_nt: TGTGCCAGCAGCCGGGTGGGCTACAATCAGCCCCAGCATTTT

clone_size: once
v_call: TRBV11-2
j_call: TRBJ1-4
cdr3_length: 15
d_call: .
cdr3_aa: CASSLVGVGGEKLFF
cdr3_nt: TGTGCCAGCAGCTTAGTTGGAGTAGGAGGCGAAAAACTGTTTTTT

clone_size: .
v_call: TRBV28
j_call: TRBJ1-1
cdr3_length: 11
d_call: .
cdr3_aa: CASISNTEAFF
cdr3_nt: TGTGCCAGCATCTCCAACACTGAAGCTTTCTTT

clone_size: .
v_call: TRBV6-5
j_call: TRBJ1-4
cdr3_length: 14
d_call: TRBD1
cdr3_aa: CASRPGQPREKLFF
cdr3_nt: TGTGCCAGCAGACCGGGACAGCCTCGGGAAAAACTGTTTTTT

clone_size: once
v_call: TRBV18
j_call: TRBJ2-1
cdr3_length: 13
d_call: .
cdr3_aa: CASSPDREGVQFF
cdr3_nt: TGTGCCAGCTCACCAGACAGGGAGGGCGTGCAGTTCTTC

clone_size: .
v_call: TRBV5-1
j_call: TRBJ1-6
cdr3_length: 15
d_call: .
cdr3_aa: CASSLQEGGGSPLHF
cdr3_nt: TGCGCCAGCAGCTTACAGGAGGGGGGGGGTTCACCCCTCCACTTT

clone_size: .
v_call: TRBV21-1
j_call: TRBJ2-1
cdr3_length: 21
d_call: .
cdr3_aa: CASSKVLAGSSSHGAYNEQFF
cdr3_nt: TGTGCCAGCAGCAAAGTGCTAGCGGGATCGTCAAGTCATGGAGCCTACAATGAGCAGTTCTTC

clone_size: .
v_call: TRBV5-1
j_call: TRBJ1-4
cdr3_length: 16
d_call: .
cdr3_aa: CASSSNPRREEEKLFF
cdr3_nt: TGCGCCAGCAGCTCGAACCCTCGGAGGGAGGAGGAAAAACTGTTTTTT

clone_size: .
v_call: TRBV28
j_call: TRBJ2-3
cdr3_length: 19
d_call: TRBD2
cdr3_aa: CASSYLGLAGSPLGGTQYF
cdr3_nt: TGTGCCAGCAGTTATCTCGGACTAGCGGGGTCCCCCTTAGGAGGAACGCAGTATTTT

clone_size: .
v_call: TRBV5-1
j_call: TRBJ2-5
cdr3_length: 15
d_call: TRBD2
cdr3_aa: CASSLVLAAQETQYF
cdr3_nt: TGCGCCAGCAGCTTGGTTCTAGCGGCCCAAGAGACCCAGTACTTC

clone_size: .
v_call: TRBV28
j_call: TRBJ2-7
cdr3_length: 12
d_call: .
cdr3_aa: CASNQRVYEQYF
cdr3_nt: TGTGCCAGCAACCAAAGGGTGTACGAGCAGTACTTC

clone_size: .
v_call: TRBV29-1
j_call: TRBJ1-2
cdr3_length: 11
d_call: .
cdr3_aa: CSAATGNGYTF
cdr3_nt: TGCAGCGCAGCCACAGGGAATGGCTACACCTTC

clone_size: .
v_call: TRBV19
j_call: TRBJ2-1
cdr3_length: 14
d_call: .
cdr3_aa: CASSVLVSYNEQFF
cdr3_nt: TGTGCCAGTAGTGTCCTAGTTTCCTACAATGAGCAGTTCTTC

clone_size: once
v_call: TRBV19
j_call: TRBJ2-7
cdr3_length: 13
d_call: TRBD2
cdr3_aa: CATGTSESYEQYF
cdr3_nt: TGTGCCACCGGGACTAGCGAGTCCTACGAGCAGTACTTC

clone_size: .
v_call: TRBV5-4
j_call: TRBJ2-7
cdr3_length: 11
d_call: .
cdr3_aa: CASSSYYEQYF
cdr3_nt: TGTGCCAGCAGCTCTTACTACGAGCAGTACTTC

clone_size: .
v_call: TRBV7-9
j_call: TRBJ2-7
cdr3_length: 16
d_call: TRBD2
cdr3_aa: CASSSMTSGITYEQYF
cdr3_nt: TGTGCCAGCAGCTCGATGACTAGCGGGATTACCTACGAGCAGTACTTC

clone_size: .
v_call: TRBV5-1
j_call: TRBJ1-2
cdr3_length: 15
d_call: .
cdr3_aa: CASSFNAGFGGGYTF
cdr3_nt: TGCGCCAGCAGCTTTAACGCGGGCTTCGGCGGGGGCTACACCTTC

clone_size: .
v_call: TRBV6-1
j_call: TRBJ2-3
cdr3_length: 15
d_call: .
cdr3_aa: CASSENSISTDTQYF
cdr3_nt: TGTGCCAGCAGTGAAAACAGTATTAGCACAGATACGCAGTATTTT

clone_size: .
v_call: TRBV7-2
j_call: TRBJ2-1
cdr3_length: 15
d_call: .
cdr3_aa: CASSYQGTKNNEQFF
cdr3_nt: TGTGCCAGCAGCTACCAGGGCACGAAAAACAATGAGCAGTTCTTC

clone_size: .
v_call: TRBV5-1
j_call: TRBJ2-3
cdr3_length: 15
d_call: TRBD1
cdr3_aa: CASSLDRGRTDTQYF
cdr3_nt: TGCGCCAGCAGCTTGGACAGGGGGCGAACAGATACGCAGTATTTT

clone_size: .
v_call: TRBV19
j_call: TRBJ1-1
cdr3_length: 14
d_call: .
cdr3_aa: CASSIAGARTEAFF
cdr3_nt: TGTGCCAGTAGTATCGCAGGGGCGCGTACTGAAGCTTTCTTT

clone_size: .
v_call: TRBV4-2
j_call: TRBJ2-1
cdr3_length: 17
d_call: .
cdr3_aa: CASSQPSAEGLYNEQFF
cdr3_nt: TGTGCCAGCAGCCAACCCTCGGCGGAGGGGCTTTACAATGAGCAGTTCTTC

clone_size: .
v_call: TRBV28
j_call: TRBJ1-2
cdr3_length: 14
d_call: TRBD1
cdr3_aa: CASSPPGTGDGYTF
cdr3_nt: TGTGCCAGCAGTCCGCCCGGGACAGGAGATGGCTACACCTTC

clone_size: .
v_call: TRBV5-1
j_call: TRBJ1-6
cdr3_length: 15
d_call: .
cdr3_aa: CASSLESSYNSPLHF
cdr3_nt: TGCGCCAGCAGCTTAGAGAGCTCCTATAATTCACCCCTCCACTTT

clone_size: .
v_call: TRBV3-1/TRBV3-2
j_call: TRBJ1-1
cdr3_length: 13
d_call: .
cdr3_aa: CASSPNQNTEAFF
cdr3_nt: TGTGCCAGCAGCCCGAACCAGAACACTGAAGCTTTCTTT

clone_size: .
v_call: TRBV12-3/TRBV12-4
j_call: TRBJ1-6
cdr3_length: 13
d_call: .
cdr3_aa: CASSRKGNSPLHF
cdr3_nt: TGTGCCAGCAGTCGAAAGGGGAATTCACCCCTCCACTTT

clone_size: .
v_call: TRBV19
j_call: TRBJ1-4
cdr3_length: 16
d_call: .
cdr3_aa: CASTSPAGPRGEKLFF
cdr3_nt: TGTGCCAGTACCTCCCCCGCGGGGCCAAGGGGCGAAAAACTGTTTTTT

clone_size: .
v_call: TRBV6-5
j_call: TRBJ1-3
cdr3_length: 14
d_call: .
cdr3_aa: CASKMTGSGNTIYF
cdr3_nt: TGTGCCAGCAAGATGACGGGCTCTGGAAACACCATATATTTT

clone_size: few
v_call: TRBV27
j_call: TRBJ1-5
cdr3_length: 12
d_call: .
cdr3_aa: CASGYSNQPQHF
cdr3_nt: TGTGCCAGCGGTTATAGCAATCAGCCCCAGCATTTT

clone_size: .
v_call: TRBV29-1
j_call: TRBJ2-1
cdr3_length: 14
d_call: TRBD2
cdr3_aa: CSVKGTSGRNEQFF
cdr3_nt: TGCAGCGTCAAAGGGACTAGCGGACGCAATGAGCAGTTCTTC

clone_size: .
v_call: TRBV19
j_call: TRBJ2-2
cdr3_length: 15
d_call: .
cdr3_aa: CASSLEGHNTGELFF
cdr3_nt: TGTGCCAGTAGTCTAGAAGGACACAACACCGGGGAGCTGTTTTTT

clone_size: .
v_call: TRBV6-4
j_call: TRBJ1-2
cdr3_length: 11
d_call: .
cdr3_aa: CASSGGGGYTF
cdr3_nt: TGTGCCAGCAGTGGAGGGGGAGGCTACACCTTC

clone_size: .
v_call: TRBV5-8
j_call: TRBJ2-2
cdr3_length: 17
d_call: TRBD1
cdr3_aa: CASSETGVLLYGGELFF
cdr3_nt: TGTGCCAGCAGCGAGACAGGGGTCCTACTTTACGGCGGGGAGCTGTTTTTT

clone_size: .
v_call: TRBV5-1
j_call: TRBJ2-3
cdr3_length: 13
d_call: .
cdr3_aa: CASSLVREDTQYF
cdr3_nt: TGCGCCAGCAGCTTGGTTAGGGAAGATACGCAGTATTTT

clone_size: .
v_call: TRBV7-8
j_call: TRBJ1-6
cdr3_length: 16
d_call: TRBD1
cdr3_aa: CASSFRGMQGNSPLHF
cdr3_nt: TGTGCCAGCAGCTTCAGGGGGATGCAGGGAAATTCACCCCTCCACTTT

clone_size: .
v_call: TRBV29-1
j_call: TRBJ2-3
cdr3_length: 15
d_call: .
cdr3_aa: CSVESFAAGPDTQYF
cdr3_nt: TGCAGCGTTGAGTCGTTCGCTGCGGGGCCAGATACGCAGTATTTT

clone_size: .
v_call: TRBV27
j_call: TRBJ2-7
cdr3_length: 13
d_call: .
cdr3_aa: CASSQGTVDEQYF
cdr3_nt: TGTGCCAGCAGCCAGGGCACGGTTGACGAGCAGTACTTC

clone_size: .
v_call: TRBV30
j_call: TRBJ2-5
cdr3_length: 12
d_call: .
cdr3_aa: CALGSASETQYF
cdr3_nt: TGTGCCTTGGGGTCCGCCTCGGAGACCCAGTACTTC

clone_size: .
v_call: TRBV14
j_call: TRBJ2-1
cdr3_length: 16
d_call: TRBD2
cdr3_aa: CASSKQSGSSYNEQFF
cdr3_nt: TGTGCCAGCAGCAAACAAAGCGGGAGCTCCTACAATGAGCAGTTCTTC

clone_size: .
v_call: TRBV7-9
j_call: TRBJ1-5
cdr3_length: 15
d_call: .
cdr3_aa: CASSMSGVGNQPQHF
cdr3_nt: TGTGCCAGCAGCATGTCCGGGGTAGGCAATCAGCCCCAGCATTTT

clone_size: .
v_call: TRBV6-5
j_call: TRBJ2-1
cdr3_length: 15
d_call: .
cdr3_aa: CASSLQPSSYNEQFF
cdr3_nt: TGTGCCAGCAGTTTACAGCCGAGCTCCTACAATGAGCAGTTCTTC

clone_size: .
v_call: TRBV27
j_call: TRBJ1-6
cdr3_length: 13
d_call: .
cdr3_aa: CASSLSRGSPLHF
cdr3_nt: TGTGCCAGCAGTTTGAGTAGAGGTTCACCCCTCCACTTT

clone_size: .
v_call: TRBV28
j_call: TRBJ1-2
cdr3_length: 13
d_call: .
cdr3_aa: CASNFGGTYGYTF
cdr3_nt: TGTGCCAGCAACTTCGGGGGGACCTATGGCTACACCTTC

clone_size: .
v_call: TRBV12-5
j_call: TRBJ2-1
cdr3_length: 17
d_call: TRBD1
cdr3_aa: CASGPYQPGQLRGEQFF
cdr3_nt: TGTGCTAGTGGTCCATATCAACCGGGACAGCTACGGGGTGAGCAGTTCTTC

clone_size: .
v_call: TRBV11-1
j_call: TRBJ2-7
cdr3_length: 14
d_call: .
cdr3_aa: CASSLDRKGYEQYF
cdr3_nt: TGTGCCAGCAGCTTGGACAGAAAAGGATACGAGCAGTACTTC

clone_size: .
v_call: TRBV2
j_call: TRBJ2-5
cdr3_length: 14
d_call: TRBD1
cdr3_aa: CASKNRGRAEAQYF
cdr3_nt: TGTGCCAGCAAAAACAGGGGGCGCGCAGAGGCCCAGTACTTC

clone_size: .
v_call: TRBV19
j_call: TRBJ2-2
cdr3_length: 16
d_call: .
cdr3_aa: CASSILGLPFTGELFF
cdr3_nt: TGTGCCAGTAGTATCCTTGGACTCCCATTCACCGGGGAGCTGTTTTTT

clone_size: .
v_call: TRBV18
j_call: TRBJ2-3
cdr3_length: 18
d_call: TRBD2
cdr3_aa: CASSPGLAGGPGTDTQYF
cdr3_nt: TGTGCCAGCTCACCAGGACTAGCGGGAGGGCCGGGCACAGATACGCAGTATTTT

clone_size: .
v_call: TRBV27
j_call: TRBJ1-2
cdr3_length: 14
d_call: TRBD1
cdr3_aa: CASSSPDRRGGYTF
cdr3_nt: TGTGCCAGCAGTTCCCCGGACAGGCGGGGGGGCTACACCTTC

clone_size: .
v_call: TRBV5-1
j_call: TRBJ2-2
cdr3_length: 15
d_call: .
cdr3_aa: CASSLGGHNTGELFF
cdr3_nt: TGCGCCAGCAGCTTGGGAGGACACAACACCGGGGAGCTGTTTTTT